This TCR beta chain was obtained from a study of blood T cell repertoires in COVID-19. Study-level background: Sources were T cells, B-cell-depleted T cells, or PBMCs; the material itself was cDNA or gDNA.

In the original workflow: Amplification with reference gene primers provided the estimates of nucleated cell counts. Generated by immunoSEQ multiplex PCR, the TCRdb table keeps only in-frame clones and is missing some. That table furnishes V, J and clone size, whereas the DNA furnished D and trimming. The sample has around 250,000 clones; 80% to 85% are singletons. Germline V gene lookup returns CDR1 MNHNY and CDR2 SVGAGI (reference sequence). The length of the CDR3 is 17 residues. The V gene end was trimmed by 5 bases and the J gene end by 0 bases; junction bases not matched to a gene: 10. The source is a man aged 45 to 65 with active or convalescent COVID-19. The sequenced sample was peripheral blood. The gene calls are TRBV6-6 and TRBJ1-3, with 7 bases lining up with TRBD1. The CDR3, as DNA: TGTGCCAGCAGTCCCGATTCGACAGGGCCCTCTGGAAACACCATATATTTT. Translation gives CASSPDSTGPSGNTIYF.